Each of the 9 T cell receptor beta chains below was sequenced from the same sample in a study of blood T cell repertoires in COVID-19. Libraries were prepared by immunoSEQ multiplex PCR; TCRdb keeps only in-frame clonotypes and omits some of them. Of 45,000 to 65,000 clones in the sample, about 83% were seen once. Sequencing input: peripheral blood. The source is a human donor in a cohort sampled during active COVID-19.

The CDR3 protein is CACRSQVHTEAFF. CDR3 DNA: TGTGCCTGTAGATCTCAGGTACACACTGAAGCTTTCTTT. The V and J genes are TRBV30 and TRBJ1-1, with D unclear. CDR1 is GTSNPN and CDR2 is SVGIG in the germline V gene (reference sequence). The CDR3 runs to 13 residues. Trimming stripped 6 bases from V and 3 bases from J, with 14 bases between.

The rearrangement joins TRBV5-4 to TRBJ2-1; 8 nucleotides align to TRBD1. The CDR3 has 15 residues. Germline CDR1 SGHNT, CDR2 YYREEE (reference sequence). Trimming removed 0 bases from V and 5 bases from J; junction bases left unmatched: 4. This CDR3 is CASSLGQGADNEQFF. CDR3 nucleotides: TGTGCCAGCAGCTTGGGGCAGGGGGCGGACAATGAGCAGTTCTTC.

CDR3 in amino acids: CASSSNNYGYTF. The CDR3 DNA reads as TGTGCCAGCAGCTCAAATAACTATGGCTACACCTTC. This chain links TRBV7-9 with TRBJ1-2; no firm D call. The germline V gene encodes CDR1 SEHNR and CDR2 FQNEAQ (reference sequence). V lost 4 bases, J lost 1 base, and 4 bases lay in between. CDR3 length: 12 amino acids.

This chain joins TRBV4-3 and TRBJ1-1, with TRBD1 as a possible D gene (5 bases). CDR3 length: 14 residues. CDR1 and CDR2 from the germline V gene are LGHNA and YSLEER. V was shortened by 4 bases and J by 1 base, with 10 bases between the two germline ends. The CDR3 nucleotides are TGCGCCAGCAGCCCCCAGGGAGGGAACACTGAAGCTTTCTTT. Protein product: CASSPQGGNTEAFF.

The rearrangement uses TRBV5-5 and TRBJ1-1; TRBD1 is a possible D gene (5 bases). V lost 0 bases and J lost 4, with 10 bases in between. Per the germline V gene, CDR1 is SGHKS and CDR2 is YYEKEE (reference sequence). CDR3 length: 14 residues. As DNA, the CDR3 is TGTGCCAGCAGCTTGGCCGGGGGGTCCACTGAAGCTTTCTTT. Translation gives CASSLAGGSTEAFF.

The V gene is TRBV5-8, the J gene TRBJ2-1; 8 bases align to TRBD1. The CDR3 has 16 amino acids. The junction had 11 bases not matched to a gene; V was cut back by 9 bases and J by 0 bases. Germline V CDR1 and CDR2: SGHTS, YDEGEE. The CDR3 protein is CATGGRGPNSYNEQFF. As DNA, the CDR3 is TGTGCCACCGGGGGCAGGGGGCCGAACTCCTACAATGAGCAGTTCTTC.

The chain couples TRBV2 to TRBJ1-3; 7 bases are a match to TRBD1. Germline assignment: CDR1 SNHLY and CDR2 FYNNEI. The V and J ends lost 3 bases and 0 bases, in that order; junction bases with no gene match: 2. This CDR3 is 15 amino acids long. The CDR3 region is CASSEGQRSGNTIYF. The CDR3 nucleotides are TGTGCCAGCAGTGAGGGACAGCGCTCTGGAAACACCATATATTTT.

Only one count was recorded for this clone. The V call is TRBV4-2, the J call TRBJ2-2; D is ambiguous. Trimming took 0 bases from V and 5 from J, leaving 13 bases between them. Per germline, CDR1 LGHNA and CDR2 YNFKEQ. The CDR3 runs to 16 residues. The CDR3 coding sequence is TGTGCCAGCAGCCAAGACGGCAGACGGAGTACCGGGGAGCTGTTTTTT. It codes for CASSQDGRRSTGELFF.

This clone was counted a single time. The V call is TRBV11-2, the J call TRBJ2-1; D remains ambiguous. This CDR3 has 15 residues. CDR1 is SGHAT and CDR2 is FQNNGV in the germline V gene. V lost 4 bases, J lost 2 bases, and 12 bases lay in between. CDR3 region: CASSSVQPPYNEQFF. The DNA for the CDR3 is TGTGCCAGCAGCTCCGTACAGCCCCCCTACAATGAGCAGTTCTTC.